This T cell receptor beta chain was sequenced in a study of T-cell reconstitution after alpha-beta-depleted transplantation in children listed by TCRdb under 2016. Describing the broader study: Using TCR repertoire profiling, the study followed T-cell immune reconstitution in a quantitative way in children after TCRalphabeta/CD19-depleted allogeneic hematopoietic cell transplantation.

Many counts were recorded for this clonotype. What this receptor recognizes is not known. Base qualities are not recorded, but no much larger clone differs from it by a single base. To prepare the library, PCR was applied. The listed sequencing device is Illumina HiSeq 2500. TCR library preparation used molecular barcoding, with unique molecular identifiers applied to normalize quantification of the TCRbeta repertoire. The raw public data were reprocessed by TCRdb itself: fastp quality trimming at Q25, MiXCR clonotype calling, in-frame beta chains only. Each entry merges the rows of one CDR3 protein and shows their most common DNA and genes. The sample data list around 200,000 distinct CDR3 sequences, and about 6.8% of these were observed just once. Around 3% of the sample belongs to the ten largest clones. Spanning cysteine to phenylalanine, the CDR3 consists of 15 amino acids. The DNA shown is the 45-base CDR3, in frame from base 1. The V end gives up 0 bases and the J end 5 bases, leaving 5 bases in the junction not matched to a gene. The CDR1 and CDR2 encoded by the germline V gene (reference sequence) are DFQATT and SNEGSKA.

The source material was PBMCs from the stem cell graft donor, sampled from the stem cell graft. This chain is built from TRBV20-1 and TRBJ1-4, and TRBD1 aligns with 8 junction nucleotides. The source of this sequence is a human donor who donated a stem cell graft to a child with Wiskott-Aldrich syndrome. The nucleotides read TGCAGTGCTAGAGACGACAGGGGCCGAAATGAAAAACTGTTTTTT. It translates as CSARDDRGRNEKLFF.